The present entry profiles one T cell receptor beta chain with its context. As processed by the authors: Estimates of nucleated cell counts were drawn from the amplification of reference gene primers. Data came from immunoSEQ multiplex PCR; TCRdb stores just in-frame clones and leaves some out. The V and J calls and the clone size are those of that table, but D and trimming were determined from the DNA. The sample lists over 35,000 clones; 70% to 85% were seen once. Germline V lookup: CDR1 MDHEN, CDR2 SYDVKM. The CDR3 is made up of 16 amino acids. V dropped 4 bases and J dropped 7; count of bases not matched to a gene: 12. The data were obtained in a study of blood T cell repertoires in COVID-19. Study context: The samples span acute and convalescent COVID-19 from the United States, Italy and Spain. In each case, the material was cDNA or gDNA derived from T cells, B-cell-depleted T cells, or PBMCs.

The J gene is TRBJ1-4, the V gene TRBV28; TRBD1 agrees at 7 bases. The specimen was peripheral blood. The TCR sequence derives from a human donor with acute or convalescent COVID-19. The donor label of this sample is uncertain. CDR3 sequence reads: CASSSRRQGSGEKLFF. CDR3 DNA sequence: TGTGCCAGCAGTTCCCGTCGACAGGGTTCTGGTGAAAAACTGTTTTTT.